This paragraph covers one T cell receptor beta chain sequence. Its antigen is not identified. The data are from a study of shared clonotypes between healthy human individuals. Study findings and constraints: Naive subsets usually exceeded memory subsets in estimated richness. Among a handful of donors, roughly 5.4% of naive CD4 clonotypes were found in common. It was the few donors that limited the genetic and exposure-history diversity represented.

TCRdb keeps only in-frame clones here, not all; method: immunoSEQ multiplex PCR. The repertoire holds 2 million or so clones, with about 95% as singletons. The ends lost 3 bases at V and 6 bases at J; junction bases unmatched: 9. The CDR3 sequence is 17 residues long. CDR1 and CDR2 from the germline V gene are SGHRS and YFSETQ. Naive CD8 isolation took CD45RO-negative cells positively selected for CCR7 and excluded terminally differentiated effector memory CD45RA+ cells. The TCR sequence derives from a man younger than 30 in good health. The sample taken for sequencing was naive CD8+ T cells sorted from blood. The gene calls are TRBV5-1 and TRBJ1-4; the match to TRBD1 covers 12 bases. CDR3 protein: CASSSAGQGARDEKLFF. The DNA for the CDR3 is TGCGCCAGCAGCTCCGCGGGACAGGGGGCGCGGGATGAAAAACTGTTTTTT.